The rows below give T cell receptor beta chains drawn from one sample of a study of beta chain features in type 1 diabetes. Assay: immunoSEQ multiplex PCR; the TCRdb copy retains only in-frame clones and omits some. Of around 280,000 clones in the sample, about 15% were seen once. The specimen sequenced was naive CD4+ T cells from blood. Every receptor here comes from a man in his late teens or twenties with type 1 diabetes. Both conserved end residues are part of each CDR3. The D gene is left open where the match is weak. Not every row has a clone size; where given, it reads once, few, many or a size class.

>TRBV6-5|NA|TRBJ2-7|NA
CASSYGRPYEQYF
TGTGCCAGCAGTTACGGCCGTCCCTACGAGCAGTACTTC
>TRBV7-9|NA|TRBJ2-3|NA
CASTRGGAGGDTQYF
TGTGCCAGCACCCGAGGAGGGGCGGGTGGAGATACGCAGTATTTT
>TRBV29-1|NA|TRBJ1-1|few
CSVAGKGGNTEAFF
TGCAGCGTTGCGGGTAAGGGAGGAAACACTGAAGCTTTCTTT
>TRBV4-3|NA|TRBJ1-2|NA
CASSQVSSQYGYTF
TGCGCCAGCAGCCAAGTTTCCAGTCAGTATGGCTACACCTTC
>TRBV7-2|TRBD1|TRBJ1-5|NA
CASSLRQGHSNQPQHF
TGTGCCAGCAGCTTACGACAGGGCCATAGCAATCAGCCCCAGCATTTT
>TRBV2|NA|TRBJ1-1|few
CASSEGTGEAFF
TGTGCCAGCAGTGAGGGAACAGGGGAAGCTTTCTTT
>TRBV5-4|NA|TRBJ2-3|NA
CASSPQDYTDTQYF
TGTGCCAGCAGCCCCCAGGATTACACAGATACGCAGTATTTT
>TRBV14|NA|TRBJ1-4|few
CASSAWRSNEKLFF
TGTGCCAGCAGTGCTTGGAGGTCTAATGAAAAACTGTTTTTT
>TRBV5-1|NA|TRBJ2-7|few
CASEGVGSYEQYF
TGCGCCAGCGAGGGAGTCGGCTCCTACGAGCAGTACTTC
>TRBV6-1|NA|TRBJ2-3|NA
CASSENPRTDTQYF
TGTGCCAGCAGTGAGAATCCCCGGACAGATACGCAGTATTTT
>TRBV5-5|TRBD2|TRBJ2-7|NA
CASSPGLAGAYEQYF
TGTGCCAGCAGCCCCGGACTAGCGGGAGCCTACGAGCAGTACTTC
>TRBV5-4|NA|TRBJ2-7|NA
CASSLGGHSLSYEQYF
TGTGCCAGCAGCTTGGGGGGACATTCGTTATCCTACGAGCAGTACTTC
>TRBV7-2|NA|TRBJ2-1|few
CASSWATGSYNEQFF
TGTGCCAGCAGCTGGGCGACGGGATCCTACAATGAGCAGTTCTTC
>TRBV6-5|TRBD2|TRBJ2-1|NA
CASSYSRAGGPYEQFF
TGTGCCAGCAGTTACTCGAGAGCGGGAGGGCCTTATGAGCAGTTCTTC
>TRBV5-1|TRBD2|TRBJ2-1|few
CASRKREGYNEQFF
TGCGCCAGCAGAAAGCGGGAGGGGTACAATGAGCAGTTCTTC
>TRBV28|TRBD1|TRBJ2-7|few
CASSSTGTGGSEQYF
TGTGCCAGCAGTTCCACCGGGACAGGGGGCAGCGAGCAGTACTTC
>TRBV7-2|TRBD1|TRBJ2-7|few
CASSPGQLPYEQYF
TGTGCCAGCAGCCCGGGACAGCTACCCTACGAGCAGTACTTC
>TRBV2|TRBD2|TRBJ2-1|few
CASHRTSSYNEQFF
TGTGCCAGCCACCGGACTAGCTCCTACAATGAGCAGTTCTTC
>TRBV15|TRBD1|TRBJ1-2|few
CATSRAGGEANYGYTF
TGTGCCACCAGCAGAGCAGGGGGAGAGGCTAACTATGGCTACACCTTC
>TRBV7-9|TRBD1|TRBJ1-2|few
CASSRQGMRSYGYTF
TGTGCCAGCAGCCGACAGGGGATGCGAAGCTATGGCTACACCTTC
>TRBV5-4|TRBD2|TRBJ2-1|few
CASSLARAGGLGEQFF
TGTGCCAGCAGCTTGGCCCGGGCGGGGGGGCTTGGTGAGCAGTTCTTC
>TRBV18|TRBD1|TRBJ2-7|NA
CASSLTGDSSYEQYF
TGTGCCAGCTCACTGACAGGGGACAGCTCCTACGAGCAGTACTTC
>TRBV6-5|NA|TRBJ2-7|NA
CASSYSLTGLAYEQYF
TGTGCCAGCAGTTACTCTTTGACAGGACTTGCCTACGAGCAGTACTTC
>TRBV6-5|TRBD2|TRBJ2-5|NA
CASTRGLAGEETQYF
TGTGCCAGCACCCGAGGACTAGCGGGAGAAGAGACCCAGTACTTC
>TRBV18|NA|TRBJ1-4|few
CASSPRTNEKLFF
TGTGCCAGCTCACCACGGACAAATGAAAAACTGTTTTTT
>TRBV5-1|TRBD2|TRBJ2-3|few
CASKRGATDTQYF
TGCGCCAGCAAGCGGGGGGCCACAGATACGCAGTATTTT
>TRBV5-1|NA|TRBJ1-4|NA
CASSLSNYNEKLFF
TGCGCCAGCAGCTTGTCCAACTATAATGAAAAACTGTTTTTT
>TRBV18|NA|TRBJ2-7|few
CASSPGQADEQYF
TGTGCCAGCTCACCGGGGCAGGCAGACGAGCAGTACTTC
>TRBV5-1|NA|TRBJ2-7|few
CASSSPRGSYEQYF
TGCGCCAGCAGCTCACCCAGGGGTTCCTACGAGCAGTACTTC
>TRBV5-1|TRBD2|TRBJ2-1|few
CASSLVAGEVYNEQFF
TGCGCCAGCAGCTTGGTAGCGGGGGAGGTCTACAATGAGCAGTTCTTC
>TRBV6-5|NA|TRBJ2-1|NA
CASRLTGGAYNEQFF
TGTGCCAGTAGGCTTACGGGGGGCGCCTACAATGAGCAGTTCTTC
>TRBV7-2|TRBD1|TRBJ2-7|NA
CASSSPPGQGPSYEQYF
TGTGCCAGCAGCTCCCCCCCCGGACAGGGGCCCTCCTACGAGCAGTACTTC
>TRBV7-9|NA|TRBJ1-1|NA
CASSQGGGGVATEAFF
TGTGCCAGCAGCCAAGGAGGGGGAGGGGTTGCCACTGAAGCTTTCTTT
>TRBV28|TRBD1|TRBJ2-7|few
CASSPSTGTYEQYF
TGTGCCAGCAGTCCTTCGACAGGGACCTACGAGCAGTACTTC
>TRBV30|NA|TRBJ1-1|few
CAWSVLFIAEAFF
TGTGCCTGGAGTGTACTGTTTATCGCTGAAGCTTTCTTT
>TRBV6-1|TRBD1|TRBJ1-6|NA
CASRDRVKSGSPLHF
TGTGCCAGCAGGGACAGGGTGAAATCTGGTTCACCCCTCCACTTT
>TRBV20-1|NA|TRBJ2-1|NA
CSAIREVEQFF
TGCAGTGCTATAAGAGAGGTTGAGCAGTTCTTC
>TRBV10-3|NA|TRBJ1-5|few
CAISESTGQPQHF
TGTGCCATCAGTGAGTCGACTGGTCAGCCCCAGCATTTT
>TRBV28|TRBD1|TRBJ1-2|NA
CASRDSHYGYTF
TGTGCCAGCCGGGACAGCCACTATGGCTACACCTTC
>TRBV6-5|NA|TRBJ2-1|few
CASSRVNSYNEQFF
TGTGCCAGCAGTCGAGTTAACAGCTACAATGAGCAGTTCTTC
>TRBV25-1|NA|TRBJ1-2|NA
CASSGGRGYTF
TGTGCCAGCTCCGGAGGGAGGGGCTACACCTTC
>TRBV29-1|NA|TRBJ2-7|NA
CSARGVMKAEQYF
TGCAGCGCCCGAGGCGTGATGAAGGCCGAGCAGTACTTC
>TRBV5-1|NA|TRBJ1-5|NA
CASSPGQPSNQPQHF
TGCGCCAGCAGCCCCGGACAGCCTAGCAATCAGCCCCAGCATTTT
>TRBV2|TRBD2|TRBJ2-3|NA
CASSPRWTSVSTDTQYF
TGTGCCAGCAGTCCCCGATGGACTAGCGTTAGCACAGATACGCAGTATTTT
>TRBV11-2|TRBD1|TRBJ1-2|few
CASSSGQGIHGYTF
TGTGCCAGCAGCTCCGGACAGGGGATTCATGGCTACACCTTC
>TRBV30|NA|TRBJ1-2|NA
CAWSAANYGYTF
TGTGCCTGGAGTGCAGCTAACTATGGCTACACCTTC
>TRBV6-6|NA|TRBJ2-6|few
CASSYVGGANVLTF
TGTGCCAGCAGTTACGTCGGGGGGGCCAACGTCCTGACTTTC
>TRBV5-5|NA|TRBJ2-3|few
CASSLAERRDTQYF
TGTGCCAGCAGTTTAGCGGAACGCCGTGATACGCAGTATTTT
>TRBV28|NA|TRBJ2-4|NA
CASEGVTSPFSIQYF
TGTGCCAGCGAGGGGGTTACCAGTCCGTTTAGCATTCAGTACTTC
>TRBV5-4|TRBD1|TRBJ1-5|few
CASSFTGAEGQPQHF
TGTGCCAGCAGCTTTACAGGGGCAGAAGGGCAGCCCCAGCATTTT